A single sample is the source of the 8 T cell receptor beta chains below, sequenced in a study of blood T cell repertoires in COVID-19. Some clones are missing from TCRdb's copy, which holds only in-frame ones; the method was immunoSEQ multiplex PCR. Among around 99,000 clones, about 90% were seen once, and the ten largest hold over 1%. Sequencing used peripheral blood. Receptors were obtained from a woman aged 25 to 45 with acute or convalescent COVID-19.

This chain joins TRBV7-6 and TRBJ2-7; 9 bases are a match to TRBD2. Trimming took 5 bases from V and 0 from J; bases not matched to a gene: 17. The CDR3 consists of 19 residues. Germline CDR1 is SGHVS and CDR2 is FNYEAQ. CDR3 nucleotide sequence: TGTGCCAGCAGCCCCCTGGTTGGCGGGAGGGCTCATAGCTCCTACGAGCAGTACTTC. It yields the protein CASSPLVGGRAHSSYEQYF.

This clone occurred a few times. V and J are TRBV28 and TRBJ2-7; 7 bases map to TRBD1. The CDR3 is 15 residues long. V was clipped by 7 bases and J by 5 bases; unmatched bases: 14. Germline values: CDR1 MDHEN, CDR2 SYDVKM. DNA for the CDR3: TGTGCCAGCACCTCACGGGACAGCCTGGACAACGAGCAGTACTTC. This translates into CASTSRDSLDNEQYF.

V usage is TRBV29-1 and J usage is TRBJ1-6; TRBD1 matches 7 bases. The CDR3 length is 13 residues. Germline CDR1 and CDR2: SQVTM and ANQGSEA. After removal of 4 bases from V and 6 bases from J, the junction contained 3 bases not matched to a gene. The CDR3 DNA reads TGCAGCGTTGGACAGGGAGGTAATTCACCCCTCCACTTT. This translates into CSVGQGGNSPLHF.

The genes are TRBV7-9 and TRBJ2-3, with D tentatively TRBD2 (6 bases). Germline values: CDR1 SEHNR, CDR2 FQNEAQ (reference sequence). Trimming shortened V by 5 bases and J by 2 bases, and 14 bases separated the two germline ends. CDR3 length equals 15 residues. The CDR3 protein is CASSRGNGDTDTQYF. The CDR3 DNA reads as TGTGCCAGCAGCCGGGGGAATGGTGACACAGATACGCAGTATTTT.

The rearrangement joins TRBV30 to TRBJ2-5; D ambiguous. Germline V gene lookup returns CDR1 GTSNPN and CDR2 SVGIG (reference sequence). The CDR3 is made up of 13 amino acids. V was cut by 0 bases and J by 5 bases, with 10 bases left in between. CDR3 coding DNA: TGTGCCTGGAGTGTACAGAATGGGGAGACCCAGTACTTC. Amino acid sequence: CAWSVQNGETQYF.

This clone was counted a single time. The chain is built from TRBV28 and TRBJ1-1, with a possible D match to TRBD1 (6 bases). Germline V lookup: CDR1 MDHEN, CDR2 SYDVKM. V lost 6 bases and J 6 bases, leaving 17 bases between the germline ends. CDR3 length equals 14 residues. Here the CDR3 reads CASSGTPLGSEAFF. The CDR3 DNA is TGTGCCAGCAGCGGGACACCACTTGGCTCTGAAGCTTTCTTT. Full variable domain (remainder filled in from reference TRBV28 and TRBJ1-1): DVKVTQSSRYLVKRTGEKVFLECVQDMDHENMFWYRQDPGLGLRLIYFSYDVKMKEKGDIPEGYSVSREKKERFSLILESASTNQTSMYLCASSGTPLGSEAFFGQGTRLTVV.

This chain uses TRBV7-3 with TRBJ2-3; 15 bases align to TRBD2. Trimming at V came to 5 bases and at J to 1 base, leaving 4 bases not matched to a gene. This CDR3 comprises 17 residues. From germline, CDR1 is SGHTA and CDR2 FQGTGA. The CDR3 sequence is CASSPGTSGGRTDTQYF. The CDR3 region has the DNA TGTGCCAGCAGCCCCGGGACTAGCGGGGGGCGCACAGATACGCAGTATTTT.

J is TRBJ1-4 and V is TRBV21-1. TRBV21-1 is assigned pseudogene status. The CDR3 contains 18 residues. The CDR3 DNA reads TGTGCCAGCAGCCCTTCCCGCCGGGGTCAGCCAACTAATGAAAAACTGTTTTTT. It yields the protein CASSPSRRGQPTNEKLFF.